The sequence of this T cell receptor beta chain was determined in a study of T cell responses to AZD1222 COVID-19 vaccine. Turning to the study itself: Second-dose timings of about 4 or about 12 weeks were pooled. Study-level results: Spike-specific TCRs gained breadth and depth after people received two AZD1222 doses.

Worth noting for this clone: Its antigen is as yet unknown.

The table came from immunoSEQ multiplex PCR; TCRdb's copy has only in-frame clones and leaves some out. Among some 130,000 clones listed, approximately 90% were seen once. The V segment lost 8 bases and the J segment 5 bases; nucleotides outside the gene matches: 9. Per the germline V gene, CDR1 is MNHEY and CDR2 is SVGAGI. This CDR3 is 14 amino acids long. Material: peripheral blood, obtained on day 0 of AZD1222 vaccination. J is TRBJ2-1 and V is TRBV6-5; TRBD1 agrees at 7 bases. The receptor comes from an adult in good health. The CDR3 is CASSRRDSHNEQFF. Written as DNA, the CDR3 is TGTGCCAGCTCCCGTCGGGACAGCCACAATGAGCAGTTCTTC.